Described below is a single T cell receptor (beta chain) sequence and its context. Its binding antigen is unknown. The record has no base qualities; no much larger clone is one base away. These data originate in a study of shared clonotypes between healthy human individuals (TCRdb year 2020). Background on the whole study: The cohort comprised a couple of women and three men aged 18 to 49 years. Per donor, three plates each were used for CD4 naive and CD4 memory, two for CD8 naive, and one for CD8 memory. The study deeply sequenced blood TCR repertoires of five healthy adults to estimate repertoire size and the extent of clonotype sharing between individuals. Different laboratories and diverse techniques were used to prepare libraries and sequence TCR repertoires, to increase sequencing depth and limit assay-specific biases. Per donor, leukapheresis produced somewhere between about 0.8 and 9 billion PBMCs. Overall study results and their limits: Rarefaction of sorted-subset datasets indicated incomplete sequencing despite the large sequencing depth. Sharing across several donors was observed for about 5% of naive CD4, about 4% of naive CD8, 2% to 2.5% of memory CD4, and roughly 0.4% of memory CD8 clonotypes. Sampling was restricted to blood, and TCR repertoires in tissue are likely to differ from TCR repertoires in blood. Because the study included a small number of donors, the genetic and exposure-history diversity represented was limited. Clonotypes shared by all four sorted-subset donors showed higher generation probabilities than non-shared clonotypes. Pairwise subsampling led to the expectation that sequencing depth would affect the degree of clonotype sharing among donors. Estimated clonotype richness was generally larger for naive than for memory subsets.

CD8 naive samples consisted of CD45RO-negative cells that were positively selected for CCR7, yielding a CD45RA+CCR7+ population without TemRA cells. Healthy HIV-negative adults with no recently reported acute infections or vaccinations were included as donors. Every donor was a Caucasian adult living in Nashville, Tennessee, USA. After blood collection by leukapheresis, PBMCs were isolated using Ficoll-Histopaque density gradient centrifugation and then cryopreserved in the vapor phase of liquid nitrogen. Analytical flow cytometry was used to check the purity and quantity of every magnetically sorted T cell population. Genomic DNA was isolated from each sorted fraction and quantified by UV absorbance on a Nanodrop 2000c. From cysteine to phenylalanine, the CDR3 is 15 amino acids long. The read is trimmed to its CDR3 DNA, 45 bases read in frame from base 1. V loses 5 bases, J loses 0 bases, and the germline ends lie 11 bases apart. According to the germline V gene, CDR1 reads SNHLY and CDR2 reads FYNNEI.

Using the deep immunoSEQ assay, TCR CDR3 regions were amplified from genomic DNA by multiplex PCR. For each cell subset, the extracted genomic DNA was distributed evenly across all wells of several immunoSEQ 96-well plates, and each plate served as one replicate. For sorted subsets, each replicate PCR was loaded with about 0.2 ug genomic DNA, equivalent to some 31,000 T cell genomes. The purified libraries were quantified using a Qubit 3.0 fluorometer, sized with a Bioanalyzer 2100, and then quantified again using the KAPA Library Quantification kit. Each immunoSEQ 96-well plate was sequenced on its own single-read 150-cycle Illumina NextSeq 550 flow cell. Turning to the authors' computational methods: Because the immunoSEQ output included only junctional sequences and no quality scores, the filtering could not be the same as the filtering used for full-length reads. To assign V/J genes and CDR3, sequences were annotated using PyIR, a Python wrapper for IgBLAST v1.9, with IMGT germline references. Reads were removed for weak V/J assignments (E-value above 1e-6), missing CDR3, stop codons, out-of-frame junctions, or ambiguous translated residues. V3J clonotypes were defined by identical inferred V gene, J gene, and CDR3 amino acid sequence. To compute the percentage overlap between repertoires, the number of shared unique clonotypes was divided by the size of the smaller repertoire. Three approaches were used to assess repertoire richness: RTK rarefaction, the Chao1 estimator, and Recon v2.1 estimates of unobserved clonotypes. OLGA was used to compute generation probabilities for all TCRbeta clonotypes that the gDNA method yielded from a handful of donors. The table comes from immuneACCESS by way of TCRdb, which keeps in-frame sequences with V and J called. Part of the clones is missing from these tables; in studies checked, under half for an unresolved V gene and the rest for unknown reasons. The V and J calls and clone size come from that table; D and trimming were worked out from the DNA. The sample yields 2 million to 2.5 million clones; approximately 94% were counted once. The ten largest clonotypes hold over 1.5% of the sample.

The receptor comes from a young man in good health. Some clones in this sample may be carry-over from other donors' samples. In this chain, TRBV2 is recombined with TRBJ1-5, with no D gene named confidently. The specimen sequenced was naive CD8+ T cells from PBMCs. What this sample's cell subset or site label stands for: CD45RA+CCR7+. The sequenced DNA: TGTGCCAGCAGTTTTGGAGGATTTAGCAATCAGCCCCAGCATTTT. This sequence encodes CASSFGGFSNQPQHF.